This T cell receptor (beta chain) emerged from a study of blood T cell repertoires in COVID-19. Whole-study context: The origin of the acute and convalescent COVID-19 samples was the United States, Italy and Spain. PBMCs, B-cell-depleted T cells, or T cells were the source of the cDNA or gDNA that made up the material.

Per the study methods: Quantification of nucleated cells was approximated via reference gene primer amplification. TCRdb's table, derived via immunoSEQ multiplex PCR, lists solely in-frame clones and lacks some. V, J and clone size reflect that table, while D and trimming were determined from the DNA. The top ten hold roughly 18% of the sample, which has fewer than 100,000 clones, roughly nine tenths seen once. The germline V gene has CDR1 LNHDA and CDR2 SQIVND (reference sequence). CDR3 length: 12 amino acids. Trimming cost V 5 bases and J 8 bases, with 12 bases left between them. The material sequenced was peripheral blood. The clonotype was recovered from a man older than 75 in a cohort sampled during active COVID-19. The chain carries TRBV19 and TRBJ1-2; a weak D match, TRBD1 (6 bases). The CDR3 protein is CASSSSGEGYTF. Here the CDR3 DNA reads TGTGCCAGTAGTTCGTCAGGGGAGGGCTACACCTTC.